This TCR beta chain was captured by sequencing in a study of blood T cell repertoires in COVID-19. Looking at the study overall: Whether acute or convalescent, the COVID-19 samples came from the United States, Italy and Spain. PBMCs, B-cell-depleted T cells, or T cells were the source of the cDNA or gDNA that made up the material.

The CDR3 covers 17 residues. Germline CDR1 and CDR2: SGHRS and YFSETQ. V shed 0 bases, J shed 1 base, and the junction held 8 bases outside the gene matches. Authors' analysis steps: Estimated nucleated cell counts came from reference gene primer amplification. Profiled with immunoSEQ multiplex PCR; TCRdb holds only in-frame clones, not every one. V, J and clone size were drawn from that table, and D and trimming were deduced from the DNA. This table has approximately 240,000 clones, around nine tenths appearing once. The rearrangement links TRBV5-1 to TRBJ2-7, with 9 bases matching TRBD2. The sequencing sample was made of peripheral blood. The source of this sequence is a young woman who had recovered from COVID-19. Here the CDR3 reads CASSLEVAGASSYEQYF. The CDR3 DNA sequence: TGCGCCAGCAGCTTGGAAGTAGCGGGGGCTTCATCCTACGAGCAGTACTTC. Full variable domain (rest looked up from reference TRBV5-1 and TRBJ2-7): KAGVTQTPRYLIKTRGQQVTLSCSPISGHRSVSWYQQTPGQGLQFLFEYFSETQRNKGNFPGRFSGRQFSNSRSEMNVSTLELGDSALYLCASSLEVAGASSYEQYFGPGTRLTVT.